What follows are 19 T cell receptor beta chains derived from one specimen sequenced in a study of response to subunit inactivated influenza vaccine. Via MiXCR, TCRdb re-called the RT-PCR reads, giving one row per CDR3 protein. This sample has hundreds of thousands of distinct CDR3 sequences, with roughly 15% found just once. Sequencing used PBMCs from blood, obtained 14 days before vaccination. These receptors all stem from a man between 45 and 60 years old who received an inactivated influenza vaccine.

In this sample, this clonotype turned up many times. The rearrangement uses TRBV4-1 and TRBJ2-3; D not certain. The CDR3 length is 13 residues. Trimming removed 4 bases at V and 4 bases at J, with 9 bases between. Germline values: CDR1 MGHRA, CDR2 YSYEKL. The CDR3 protein is CASSPPTADTQYF. CDR3 bases: TGCGCCAGCAGCCCTCCAACAGCAGATACGCAGTATTTT.

The rearrangement joins TRBV24-1 to TRBJ2-2; 7 positions match TRBD2. Germline CDR1 is KGHDR and CDR2 is SFDVKD. CDR3 length equals 15 residues. V lost 8 bases and J lost 3; bases outside the gene matches: 8. CDR3 coding DNA: TGTGCCACCACCCCCGGGGGGATTGACACCGGGGAGCTGTTTTTT. It encodes CATTPGGIDTGELFF.

V gene TRBV20-1 combines with J gene TRBJ2-2, with D perhaps TRBD2 (7 bases). Between the trimmed V and J ends, which lost 5 bases and 6 bases, there was a span of 28 bases. From germline, CDR1 is DFQATT and CDR2 SNEGSKA (reference sequence). The CDR3 runs 18 residues. The CDR3 here is CSAQGGQSRRGVPGELFF. The CDR3 nucleotides read TGCAGTGCTCAAGGGGGGCAGTCCCGACGGGGGGTTCCCGGGGAGCTGTTTTTT.

This rearrangement joins TRBV18 to TRBJ2-3, with D possibly TRBD1 on 6 matching bases. Germline V gene lookup returns CDR1 KGHSH and CDR2 LQKENI. The CDR3 consists of 16 residues. Trimming took 1 base from V and 2 from J, leaving 13 bases between them. CDR3 sequence reads: CASSPLSGVSTDTQYF. In DNA form, the CDR3 reads TGTGCCAGCTCACCACTTTCAGGGGTCTCCACAGATACGCAGTATTTT.

V usage is TRBV7-8 and J usage is TRBJ2-1, with 12 nucleotides matching TRBD1. This CDR3 has 15 residues. V lost 1 base and J lost 9; bases outside the gene matches: 4. Germline V gives CDR1 SGHVS, CDR2 FQNEAQ. The CDR3 nucleotides are TGTGCCAGCAGCTTAGGGGGACAGGGGGCATTTGAGCAGTTCTTC. Its protein product is CASSLGGQGAFEQFF. The entire variable domain, with the rest obtained from reference TRBV7-8 and TRBJ2-1, is as follows: GAGVSQSPRYKVAKRGQDVALRCDPISGHVSLFWYQQALGQGPEFLTYFQNEAQLDKSGLPSDRFFAERPEGSVSTLKIQRTQQEDSAVYLCASSLGGQGAFEQFFGPGTRLTVL.

This chain connects TRBV6-1 to TRBJ2-3, with a weak D call TRBD2 (5 bases). Germline V lookup: CDR1 MNHNS, CDR2 SASEGT. Trimming shortened V by 7 bases and J by 3 bases, and 17 bases separated the two germline ends. The CDR3 covers 15 residues. The CDR3 is CASTPMRARTDTQYF. The CDR3 nucleotides read TGTGCCAGCACCCCAATGAGGGCGCGGACAGATACGCAGTATTTT.

The sample holds a few counts of this clonotype. The chain links TRBV10-3 to TRBJ2-3; D might be TRBD2 (6 bases). Trimming removed 2 bases at V and 6 bases at J, with 12 bases between. This CDR3 region has 14 residues. Germline CDR1 and CDR2: ENHRY and SYGVKD. The CDR3 here is CAISEAGRGDTQYF. In DNA, the CDR3 is TGTGCCATCAGTGAGGCAGGGCGGGGTGATACGCAGTATTTT.

This clonotype has just a few counts. This sequence joins TRBV6-4 and TRBJ2-2; perhaps TRBD2 as D (5 bases). The CDR3 loop spans 14 amino acids. Between the trimmed V and J ends, which lost 2 bases and 5 bases, there was a span of 9 bases. Germline V gene sequence: CDR1 MRHNA, CDR2 SNTAGT. CDR3 region: CASSDERGTGELFF. The CDR3 coding sequence is TGTGCCAGCAGTGACGAACGGGGAACCGGGGAGCTGTTTTTT.

This rearrangement joins TRBV5-1 to TRBJ2-1; 7 bases are a match to TRBD1. V gave up 4 bases and J gave up 3 bases; unmatched junction bases: 10. The CDR3 extends over 16 amino acids. The germline CDR1 and CDR2 sequences are SGHRS and YFSETQ. CDR3 sequence: CASSTYRDRGYNEQFF. The CDR3 DNA reads TGCGCCAGCAGCACGTACCGGGACAGAGGCTACAATGAGCAGTTCTTC.

V gene TRBV14 combines with J gene TRBJ2-3; the D is unclear. Trimming removed 2 bases at V and 3 bases at J, with 12 bases between. Looked up from germline, CDR1 is SGHDN and CDR2 is FVKESK. The CDR3 runs 15 residues. CDR3 protein: CASSQPKVWTDTQYF. Here the CDR3 DNA reads TGTGCCAGCAGCCAACCGAAAGTTTGGACAGATACGCAGTATTTT.

The chain has TRBV6-2 or TRBV6-3 and TRBJ2-5, with 10 bases fitting TRBD1. J was trimmed by 2 bases and V by 0 bases; bases with no gene match: 6. The length of the CDR3 is 17 residues. Germline V CDR1 and CDR2: MNHEY, SVGEGT. The CDR3 loop is CASSYSRTGGLQETQYF. The CDR3 DNA is TGTGCCAGCAGTTACTCGAGGACAGGGGGGCTTCAAGAGACCCAGTACTTC.

The chain uses TRBV14 and TRBJ2-5; a weak D match, TRBD1 (5 bases). The CDR3 spans 17 residues. The V end lost 0 bases, the J end lost 1 base, and 15 bases lay between the germline ends. The germline V gene has CDR1 SGHDN and CDR2 FVKESK. The chain's CDR3 is CASSQDLTASLQETQYF. The DNA for the CDR3 is TGTGCCAGCAGCCAAGATTTGACAGCCTCCCTCCAAGAGACCCAGTACTTC.

The J gene is TRBJ2-7, the V gene TRBV20-1; 9 bases match TRBD1. The CDR3 spans 14 residues. Germline V gene data show CDR1 as DFQATT and CDR2 as SNEGSKA (reference sequence). The V and J ends lost 3 bases and 3 bases, in that order; junction bases with no gene match: 6. The CDR3 DNA reads as TGCAGTGCTAGCGCACCGGGACAGGGCTACGAGCAGTACTTC. Translation: CSASAPGQGYEQYF.

This clonotype has just a few counts. The CDR3 protein is CASSGPGVRRQFF. CDR3 DNA: TGTGCCAGCAGTGGTCCGGGGGTCCGTAGGCAGTTCTTC. The chain joins TRBV27 to TRBJ2-1; a possible D gene is TRBD2 (6 bases). Trimming removed 5 bases from V and 12 bases from J, with 17 bases in between. Germline CDR1 and CDR2: MNHEY and SMNVEV (reference sequence). The CDR3 is 13 residues long.

This clonotype was seen a few times. The V call is TRBV29-1, the J call TRBJ2-5; a possible D gene is TRBD1 (6 bases). V was trimmed by 6 bases and J by 1 base, leaving 9 bases between them. The CDR3 contains 12 residues. CDR1 and CDR2 from the germline V gene are SQVTM and ANQGSEA. Here the CDR3 reads CSVGTFQETQYF. DNA of the CDR3: TGCAGCGTCGGGACATTCCAAGAGACCCAGTACTTC. The entire variable domain, with the rest obtained from reference TRBV29-1 and TRBJ2-5, is as follows: SAVISQKPSRDICQRGTSLTIQCQVDSQVTMMFWYRQQPGQSLTLIATANQGSEATYESGFVIDKFPISRPNLTFSTLTVSNMSPEDSSIYLCSVGTFQETQYFGPGTRLLVL.

J is TRBJ2-6 and V is TRBV24-1; TRBD2 is a possible D gene (5 bases). V lost 2 bases to trimming and J lost 0 bases, with 7 bases between them. Germline V CDR1 and CDR2: KGHDR, SFDVKD. CDR3 length: 16 amino acids. The CDR3 DNA reads TGTGCCACCAGTGATTCGGACTCCTCTGGGGCCAACGTCCTGACTTTC. Encoded protein: CATSDSDSSGANVLTF.

This clonotype was seen ten or more times. An end of the junction differs from the germline gene, which may be a read error. The V call is TRBV5-1, the J call TRBJ2-7, with a weak D call TRBD1 (9 bases). CDR3 size: 15 residues. Germline assignment: CDR1 SGHRS and CDR2 YFSETQ. The CDR3 DNA follows: TGTGCCAGCAGCTTAGCGGGACAGGGAACATACGAGCAGTACTTC. Its translation is CASSLAGQGTYEQYF.

A few counts support this clonotype. The chain uses TRBV5-5 and TRBJ1-6; D not resolved. There are 15 residues in the CDR3. With 3 bases removed from V and 7 bases from J, the gap between germline ends came to 14 bases. Looked up from germline, CDR1 is SGHKS and CDR2 is YYEKEE (reference sequence). In DNA form, the CDR3 reads TGTGCCAGCAGCTACTACTGGGAGGGAAATTCACCCCTCCACTTT. This codes for CASSYYWEGNSPLHF.

This rearrangement joins TRBV5-1 to TRBJ2-3; 10 nucleotides match TRBD1. The CDR3 spans 15 residues. Germline loops: CDR1 SGHRS, CDR2 YFSETQ. The trim removed 7 bases at V and 2 bases at J, leaving 7 bases unmatched. CDR3 in amino acids: CASLIGTGATDTQYF. Here the CDR3 DNA reads TGCGCCAGCTTAATTGGGACAGGGGCCACAGATACGCAGTATTTT.